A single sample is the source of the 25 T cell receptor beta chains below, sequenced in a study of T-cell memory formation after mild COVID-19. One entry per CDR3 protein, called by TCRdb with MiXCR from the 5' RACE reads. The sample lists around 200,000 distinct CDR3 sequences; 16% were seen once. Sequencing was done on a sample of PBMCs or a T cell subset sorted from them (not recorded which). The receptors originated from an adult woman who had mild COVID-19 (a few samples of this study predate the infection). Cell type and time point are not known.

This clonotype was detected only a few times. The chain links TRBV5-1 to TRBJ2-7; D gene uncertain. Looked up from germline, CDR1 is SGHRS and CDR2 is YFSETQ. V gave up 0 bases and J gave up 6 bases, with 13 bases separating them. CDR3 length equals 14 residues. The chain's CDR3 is CASSLDGLVSEQYF. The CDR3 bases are TGCGCCAGCAGCTTGGATGGGCTAGTAAGCGAGCAGTACTTC.

The DNA of the CDR3 is TGTGCCAGCAGCCCAACAGGCGGTGATACGCAGTATTTT. Translation gives CASSPTGGDTQYF. The V and J genes are TRBV12-3 or TRBV12-4 and TRBJ2-3; D is perhaps TRBD1 (5 bases). Trimming cost V 6 bases and J 6 bases, with 13 bases left between them. This CDR3 has 13 residues.

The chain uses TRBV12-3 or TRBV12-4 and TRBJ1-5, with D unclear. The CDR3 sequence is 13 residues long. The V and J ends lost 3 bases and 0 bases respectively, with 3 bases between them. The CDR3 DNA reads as TGTGCCAGCAGTTTTAATAGCAATCAGCCCCAGCATTTT. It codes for CASSFNSNQPQHF.

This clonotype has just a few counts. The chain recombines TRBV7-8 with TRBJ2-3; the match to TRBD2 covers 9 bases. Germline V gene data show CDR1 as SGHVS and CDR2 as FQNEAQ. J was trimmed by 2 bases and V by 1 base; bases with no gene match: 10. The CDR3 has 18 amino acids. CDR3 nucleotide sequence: TGTGCCAGCAGCTTAGGGGCCTTTGCGGGAGGGCCCACAGATACGCAGTATTTT. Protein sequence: CASSLGAFAGGPTDTQYF.

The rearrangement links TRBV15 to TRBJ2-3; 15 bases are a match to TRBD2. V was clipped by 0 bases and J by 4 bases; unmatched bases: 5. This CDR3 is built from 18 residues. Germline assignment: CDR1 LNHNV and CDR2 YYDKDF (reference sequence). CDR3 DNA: TGTGCCACCAGCAGAGACCGGGGACTAGCGGGAGGCTCAGATACGCAGTATTTT. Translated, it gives CATSRDRGLAGGSDTQYF.

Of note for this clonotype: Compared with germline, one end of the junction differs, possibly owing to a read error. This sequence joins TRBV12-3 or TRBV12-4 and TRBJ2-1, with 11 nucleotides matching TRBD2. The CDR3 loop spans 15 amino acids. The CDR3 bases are TGTGCCAGCAGGTTAGCGGGAGGGAATTCCTATGAGCAGTTCTTC. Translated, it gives CASRLAGGNSYEQFF.

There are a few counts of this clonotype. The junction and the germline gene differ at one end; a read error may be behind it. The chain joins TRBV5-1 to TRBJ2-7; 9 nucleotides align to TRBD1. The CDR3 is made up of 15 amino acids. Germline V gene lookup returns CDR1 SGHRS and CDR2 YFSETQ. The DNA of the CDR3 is TGCGCCAGCCGCTTGAACCGGGACAGGGACTACGAGCAGTACTTC. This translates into CASRLNRDRDYEQYF.

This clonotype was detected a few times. In DNA, the CDR3 is TGTGCCAGCAGTTCCACGGGGGCGAACTATGGCTACACCTTC. Protein: CASSSTGANYGYTF. The chain joins TRBV7-8 to TRBJ1-2; TRBD1 is a possible D gene (6 bases). Germline CDR1 and CDR2: SGHVS and FQNEAQ. Trimming pared 6 bases from V and 2 bases from J, leaving 13 bases between. The length of the CDR3 is 14 residues.

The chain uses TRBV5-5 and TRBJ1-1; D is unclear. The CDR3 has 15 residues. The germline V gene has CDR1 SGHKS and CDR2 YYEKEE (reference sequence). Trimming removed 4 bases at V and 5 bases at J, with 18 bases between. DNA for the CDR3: TGTGCCAGCAGCCCCGGACTCTCTCAAAGGACTGAAGCTTTCTTT. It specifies CASSPGLSQRTEAFF. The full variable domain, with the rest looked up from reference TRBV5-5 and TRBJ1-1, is DAGVTQSPTHLIKTRGQQVTLRCSPISGHKSVSWYQQVLGQGPQFIFQYYEKEERGRGNFPDRFSARQFPNYSSELNVNALLLGDSALYLCASSPGLSQRTEAFFGQGTRLTVV.

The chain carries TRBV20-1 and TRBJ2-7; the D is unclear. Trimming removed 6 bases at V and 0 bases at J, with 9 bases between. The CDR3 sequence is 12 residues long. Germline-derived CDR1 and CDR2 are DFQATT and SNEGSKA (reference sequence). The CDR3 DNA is TGCAGTGCCGCCTCGAGCTCCTACGAGCAGTACTTC. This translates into CSAASSSYEQYF.

CDR3 in amino acids: CASSAGGGGLRTDTQYF. The CDR3 nucleotides are TGTGCCAGTAGTGCAGGAGGGGGTGGACTCCGCACAGATACGCAGTATTTT. The rearrangement joins TRBV19 to TRBJ2-3; D tentatively reads TRBD1 or TRBD2 (6 bases each). V lost 5 bases and J lost 1, with 19 bases in between. The CDR3 is made up of 17 amino acids. Germline V gene data show CDR1 as LNHDA and CDR2 as SQIVND (reference sequence).

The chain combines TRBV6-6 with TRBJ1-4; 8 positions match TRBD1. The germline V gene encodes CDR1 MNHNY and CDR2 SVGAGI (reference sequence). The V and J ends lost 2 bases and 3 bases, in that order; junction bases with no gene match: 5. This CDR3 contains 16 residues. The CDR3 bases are TGTGCCAGCAGTTACGGACAGGGCCGCCCTAATGAAAAACTGTTTTTT. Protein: CASSYGQGRPNEKLFF.

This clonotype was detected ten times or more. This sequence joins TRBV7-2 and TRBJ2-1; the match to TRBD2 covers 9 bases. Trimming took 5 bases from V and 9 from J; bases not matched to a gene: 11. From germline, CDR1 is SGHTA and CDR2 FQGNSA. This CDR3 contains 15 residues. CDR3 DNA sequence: TGTGCCAGCAGCCGTCGGGCGGGAGGGCCTCCTGAGCAGTTCTTC. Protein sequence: CASSRRAGGPPEQFF.

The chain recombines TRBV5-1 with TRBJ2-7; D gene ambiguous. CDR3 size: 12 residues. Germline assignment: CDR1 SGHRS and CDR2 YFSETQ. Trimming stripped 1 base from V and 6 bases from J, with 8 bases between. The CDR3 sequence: CASSLSSPEQYF. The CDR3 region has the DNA TGCGCCAGCAGCTTGAGCAGCCCCGAGCAGTACTTC.

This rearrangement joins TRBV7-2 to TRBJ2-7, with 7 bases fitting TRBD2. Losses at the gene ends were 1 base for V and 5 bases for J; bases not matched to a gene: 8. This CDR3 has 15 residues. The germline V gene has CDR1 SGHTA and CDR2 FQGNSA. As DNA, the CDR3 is TGTGCCAGCAGCTTAGGCGGGGGACGCCTCCACGAGCAGTACTTC. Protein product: CASSLGGGRLHEQYF.

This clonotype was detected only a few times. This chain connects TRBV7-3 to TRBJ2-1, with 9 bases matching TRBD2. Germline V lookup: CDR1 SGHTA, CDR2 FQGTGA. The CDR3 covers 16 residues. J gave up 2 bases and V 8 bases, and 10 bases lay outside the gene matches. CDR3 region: CASAKTSGSAYNEQFF. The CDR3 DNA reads TGTGCCAGCGCCAAAACTAGCGGGTCCGCCTACAATGAGCAGTTCTTC.

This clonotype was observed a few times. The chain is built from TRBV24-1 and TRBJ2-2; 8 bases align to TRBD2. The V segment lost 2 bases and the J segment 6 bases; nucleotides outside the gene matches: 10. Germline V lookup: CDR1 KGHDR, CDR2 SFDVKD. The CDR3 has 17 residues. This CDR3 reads CATSDWVGGVYAGELFF. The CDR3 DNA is TGTGCCACCAGTGATTGGGTCGGGGGGGTCTACGCCGGGGAGCTGTTTTTT.

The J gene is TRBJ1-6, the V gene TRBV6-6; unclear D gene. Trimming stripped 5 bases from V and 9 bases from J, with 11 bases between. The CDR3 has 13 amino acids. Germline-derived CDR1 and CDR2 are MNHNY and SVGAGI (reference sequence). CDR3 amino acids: CASSPGGSSPLHF. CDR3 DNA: TGTGCCAGCAGTCCGGGCGGGAGTTCACCCCTCCACTTT.

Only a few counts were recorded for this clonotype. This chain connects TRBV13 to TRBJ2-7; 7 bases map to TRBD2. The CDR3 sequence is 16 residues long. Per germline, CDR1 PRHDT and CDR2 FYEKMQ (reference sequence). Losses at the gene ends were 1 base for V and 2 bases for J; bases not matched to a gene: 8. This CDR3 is CASSLVTGGRPYEQYF. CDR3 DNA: TGTGCCAGCAGCTTAGTAACAGGCGGGAGACCCTACGAGCAGTACTTC.

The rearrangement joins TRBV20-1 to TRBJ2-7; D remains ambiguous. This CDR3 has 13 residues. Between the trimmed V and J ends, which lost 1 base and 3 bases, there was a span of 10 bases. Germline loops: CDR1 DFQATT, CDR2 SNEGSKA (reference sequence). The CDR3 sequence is CSARVPPIYEQYF. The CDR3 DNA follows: TGCAGTGCTAGAGTACCACCCATCTACGAGCAGTACTTC.

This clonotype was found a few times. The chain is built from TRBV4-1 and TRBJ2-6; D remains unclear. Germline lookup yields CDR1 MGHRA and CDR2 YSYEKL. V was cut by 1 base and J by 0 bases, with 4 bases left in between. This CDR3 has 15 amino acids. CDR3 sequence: CASSQAYSGANVLTF. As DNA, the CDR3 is TGCGCCAGCAGCCAAGCCTACTCTGGGGCCAACGTCCTGACTTTC.

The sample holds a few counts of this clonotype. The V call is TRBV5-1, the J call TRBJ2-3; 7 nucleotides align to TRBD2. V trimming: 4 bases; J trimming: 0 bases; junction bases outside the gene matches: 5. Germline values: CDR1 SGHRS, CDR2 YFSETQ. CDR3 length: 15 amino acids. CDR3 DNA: TGCGCCAGCAGCGCCCTAGCGGATAGCACAGATACGCAGTATTTT. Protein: CASSALADSTDTQYF.

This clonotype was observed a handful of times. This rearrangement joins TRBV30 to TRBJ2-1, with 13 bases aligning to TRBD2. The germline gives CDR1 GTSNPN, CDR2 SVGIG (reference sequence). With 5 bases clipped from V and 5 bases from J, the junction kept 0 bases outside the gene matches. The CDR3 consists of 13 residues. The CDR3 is CAWGLAGDNEQFF. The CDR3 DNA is TGTGCCTGGGGACTAGCGGGAGACAATGAGCAGTTCTTC. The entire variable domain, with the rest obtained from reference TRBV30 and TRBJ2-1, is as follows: SQTIHQWPATLVQPVGSPLSLECTVEGTSNPNLYWYRQAAGRGLQLLFYSVGIGQISSEVPQNLSASRPQDRQFILSSKKLLLSDSGFYLCAWGLAGDNEQFFGPGTRLTVL.

This chain's CDR3 is CASSELYGEEQYF. The CDR3 DNA is TGTGCCAGCAGTGAATTGTATGGAGAGGAGCAGTACTTC. The V call is TRBV6-1, the J call TRBJ2-7, with D hard to call. This CDR3 is built from 13 residues. Trimming cost V 2 bases and J 7 bases, with 12 bases left between them. Germline-derived CDR1 and CDR2 are MNHNS and SASEGT.

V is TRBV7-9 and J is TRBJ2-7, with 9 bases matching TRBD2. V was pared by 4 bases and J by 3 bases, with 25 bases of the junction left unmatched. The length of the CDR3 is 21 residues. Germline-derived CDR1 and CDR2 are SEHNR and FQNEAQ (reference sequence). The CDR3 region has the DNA TGTGCCAGCAGCTACCCCCCCTTCGCTACCAGCGGGAGGACGAATCTCTACGAGCAGTACTTC. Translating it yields CASSYPPFATSGRTNLYEQYF.